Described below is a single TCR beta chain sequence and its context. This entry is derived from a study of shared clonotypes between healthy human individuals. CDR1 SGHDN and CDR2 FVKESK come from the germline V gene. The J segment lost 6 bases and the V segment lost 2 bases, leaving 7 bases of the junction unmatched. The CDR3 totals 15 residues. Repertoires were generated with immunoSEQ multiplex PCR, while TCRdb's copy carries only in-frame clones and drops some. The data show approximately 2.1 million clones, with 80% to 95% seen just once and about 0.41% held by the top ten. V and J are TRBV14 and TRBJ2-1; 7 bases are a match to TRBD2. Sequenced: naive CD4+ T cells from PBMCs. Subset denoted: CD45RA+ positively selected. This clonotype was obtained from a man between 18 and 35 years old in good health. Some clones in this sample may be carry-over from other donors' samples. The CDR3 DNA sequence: TGTGCCAGCAGCCAATGGAGCGGGGCTCCCAATGAGCAGTTCTTC. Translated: CASSQWSGAPNEQFF.